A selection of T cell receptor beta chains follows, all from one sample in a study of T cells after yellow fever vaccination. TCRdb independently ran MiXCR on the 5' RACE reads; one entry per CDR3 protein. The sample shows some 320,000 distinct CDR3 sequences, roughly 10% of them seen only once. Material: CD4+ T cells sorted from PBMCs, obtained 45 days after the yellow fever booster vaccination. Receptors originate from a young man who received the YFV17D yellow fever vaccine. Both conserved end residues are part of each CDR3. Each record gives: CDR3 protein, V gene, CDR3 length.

cdr3_aa: CASSWGFPNEKLFF
v_call: TRBV7-2
cdr3_length: 14

cdr3_aa: CASSPTAPNYGYTF
v_call: TRBV6-2/TRBV6-3
cdr3_length: 14

cdr3_aa: CASSPGTNTDTQYF
v_call: TRBV7-3
cdr3_length: 14

cdr3_aa: CASGYQAAFEAFF
v_call: TRBV28
cdr3_length: 13

cdr3_aa: CATGDLYNSPLHF
v_call: TRBV7-9
cdr3_length: 13

cdr3_aa: CSARDDPGNQPQHF
v_call: TRBV20-1
cdr3_length: 14

cdr3_aa: CASSLGGQGLYNEQFF
v_call: TRBV7-6
cdr3_length: 16

cdr3_aa: CASSQAASRSHEQYF
v_call: TRBV4-2
cdr3_length: 15

cdr3_aa: CASRGLNTGELFF
v_call: TRBV4-1
cdr3_length: 13

cdr3_aa: CASRASGGKQETQYF
v_call: TRBV12-3/TRBV12-4
cdr3_length: 15

cdr3_aa: CASSYRGLASETQYF
v_call: TRBV7-6
cdr3_length: 15

cdr3_aa: CAISREFATNEKLFF
v_call: TRBV10-3
cdr3_length: 15

cdr3_aa: CSARVGGADTEAFF
v_call: TRBV20-1
cdr3_length: 14

cdr3_aa: CASSLARASGGQETQYF
v_call: TRBV7-6
cdr3_length: 17

cdr3_aa: CSVDWQSTKETQYF
v_call: TRBV29-1
cdr3_length: 14

cdr3_aa: CSAREEQISSNQPQHF
v_call: TRBV20-1
cdr3_length: 16

cdr3_aa: CASSPRTEGDTQYF
v_call: TRBV18
cdr3_length: 14

cdr3_aa: CASSGEREQFF
v_call: TRBV12-3/TRBV12-4
cdr3_length: 11

cdr3_aa: CASAGGRLTEAFF
v_call: TRBV6-2/TRBV6-3
cdr3_length: 13

cdr3_aa: CASSLDRGKDTQYF
v_call: TRBV5-1
cdr3_length: 14

cdr3_aa: CSARAVQLTYGYTF
v_call: TRBV20-1
cdr3_length: 14

cdr3_aa: CASTVGGYGYTF
v_call: TRBV28
cdr3_length: 12

cdr3_aa: CSVTGTDTDTQYF
v_call: TRBV29-1
cdr3_length: 13

cdr3_aa: CASSLDPDGNTEAFF
v_call: TRBV11-2
cdr3_length: 15

cdr3_aa: CASSVLGTSGGSTDTQYF
v_call: TRBV6-1
cdr3_length: 18

cdr3_aa: CASSPLAGSDTQYF
v_call: TRBV5-1
cdr3_length: 14

cdr3_aa: CASSPRGLSGANVLTF
v_call: TRBV3-1
cdr3_length: 16

cdr3_aa: CASGEGYGYTF
v_call: TRBV2
cdr3_length: 11

cdr3_aa: CASSESGAFEDTQYF
v_call: TRBV9
cdr3_length: 15

cdr3_aa: CASSADGAGTGELFF
v_call: TRBV5-1
cdr3_length: 15

cdr3_aa: CASSFRLEAGGSETQYF
v_call: TRBV5-6
cdr3_length: 17

cdr3_aa: CASSPLMGLAGGSEQFF
v_call: TRBV7-2
cdr3_length: 17

cdr3_aa: CASSRREFNSPLHF
v_call: TRBV25-1
cdr3_length: 14

cdr3_aa: CSAPRLAGTYEQYF
v_call: TRBV20-1
cdr3_length: 14

cdr3_aa: CASSLPDTGELFF
v_call: TRBV5-1
cdr3_length: 13

cdr3_aa: CASKAGVSNYGYTF
v_call: TRBV27
cdr3_length: 14

cdr3_aa: CSVLPQTDTQYF
v_call: TRBV29-1
cdr3_length: 12

cdr3_aa: CASSSRVYTDTQYF
v_call: TRBV5-6
cdr3_length: 14

cdr3_aa: CAIRDRAGTDTQYF
v_call: TRBV10-3
cdr3_length: 14

cdr3_aa: CSARDWGNKEKLFF
v_call: TRBV20-1
cdr3_length: 14

cdr3_aa: CASSLALAGVDNEQFF
v_call: TRBV5-1
cdr3_length: 16

cdr3_aa: CASSLNRISGITGELFF
v_call: TRBV7-2
cdr3_length: 17

cdr3_aa: CASSQGASSTDTQYF
v_call: TRBV6-5
cdr3_length: 15

cdr3_aa: CASSLERGGQETQYF
v_call: TRBV5-1
cdr3_length: 15

cdr3_aa: CASSQDQTGVYEQYF
v_call: TRBV4-3
cdr3_length: 15

cdr3_aa: CASSLYGGLNIQYF
v_call: TRBV11-2
cdr3_length: 14

cdr3_aa: CASSLASRNTGELFF
v_call: TRBV7-2
cdr3_length: 15

cdr3_aa: CASSSPASGGQADTQYF
v_call: TRBV4-3
cdr3_length: 17

cdr3_aa: CASSYRQNTEAFF
v_call: TRBV6-5
cdr3_length: 13

cdr3_aa: CASSWGAVETQYF
v_call: TRBV7-2
cdr3_length: 13

cdr3_aa: CAIRASSPLTGRRLHILTFTQYF
v_call: TRBV10-3
cdr3_length: 23

cdr3_aa: CASSFVSPGTDTQYF
v_call: TRBV5-6
cdr3_length: 15

cdr3_aa: CAISSAGGVGSNQPQHF
v_call: TRBV10-3
cdr3_length: 17

cdr3_aa: CSASGVSNQPQHF
v_call: TRBV20-1
cdr3_length: 13

cdr3_aa: CASSVEVSRGYTF
v_call: TRBV9
cdr3_length: 13